One and the same sample provided the 13 T cell receptor beta chains below, sequenced in a study of T cells in Graves' hyperthyroidism and ophthalmopathy. Amplification of TCR beta CDR3 regions was performed using RNA transcripts as template. The TCR CDR3 was amplified in a first-round RT-PCR using the HTBI primer set. TCRdb re-derived calls from the multiplex PCR reads in MiXCR, one entry per CDR3 protein. The sample lists more than 350,000 distinct CDR3 sequences, under 15% occurring once. The specimen was blood. These receptors came from a young woman with Graves' hyperthyroidism.

This chain connects TRBV28 to TRBJ2-7; D is possibly TRBD2 (6 bases). Germline CDR1 is MDHEN and CDR2 is SYDVKM. The V end was cut by 3 bases, the J end by 7 bases, with 13 bases between. The CDR3 loop spans 13 amino acids. CDR3 DNA sequence: TGTGCCAGCAGTTTGTTGTCAGGGAGGGAGCAGTACTTC. Its protein is CASSLLSGREQYF.

Ten or more counts support this clonotype. The rearrangement joins TRBV28 to TRBJ1-5, with 8 positions matching TRBD1. This CDR3 is 14 amino acids long. V gave up 5 bases and J gave up 5 bases; unmatched junction bases: 5. Germline V gene sequence: CDR1 MDHEN, CDR2 SYDVKM. The chain's CDR3 is CASSPGTGYQPQHF. The CDR3 nucleotides are TGTGCCAGCAGTCCTGGGACAGGATATCAGCCCCAGCATTTT.

This clonotype was observed many times. The chain carries TRBV29-1 and TRBJ2-1; 13 positions agree with TRBD2. The ends lost 1 base at V and 8 bases at J; junction bases unmatched: 11. Germline CDR1 is SQVTM and CDR2 is ANQGSEA. The CDR3 consists of 17 residues. The CDR3, as DNA: TGCAGCGTTGAAGTATATACTAGCGGGAGGGGGAGCGATGAGCAGTTCTTC. Residues: CSVEVYTSGRGSDEQFF.

This clonotype was recorded at least ten times. The genes are TRBV5-1 and TRBJ2-7; unclear D gene. The germline V gene encodes CDR1 SGHRS and CDR2 YFSETQ. The V and J ends lost 1 base and 5 bases respectively, with 10 bases between them. This CDR3 has 13 residues. The CDR3 DNA follows: TGCGCCAGCAGCTTGCCCCGGGTCGACGAGCAGTACTTC. Protein: CASSLPRVDEQYF.

The chain joins TRBV10-3 to TRBJ2-3; 8 bases line up with TRBD2. Trimming at V came to 7 bases and at J to 0 bases, leaving 6 bases not matched to a gene. The CDR3 totals 15 residues. The germline V gene encodes CDR1 ENHRY and CDR2 SYGVKD. The DNA for the CDR3 is TGTGCCATCAACCCACTAGCGGAAAGCACAGATACGCAGTATTTT. Amino acid sequence: CAINPLAESTDTQYF.

The chain employs TRBV29-1 and TRBJ2-1, with 9 bases fitting TRBD1. The germline CDR1 and CDR2 sequences are SQVTM and ANQGSEA. J lost 6 bases, V lost 6 bases, and 6 bases had no gene match. CDR3 length: 13 amino acids. The CDR3 coding sequence is TGCAGCGTAACAGGGGGCCTGAGCAATGAGCAGTTCTTC. This encodes CSVTGGLSNEQFF.

This clonotype appeared many times. The chain is built from TRBV6-1 and TRBJ2-5; D unresolved. The CDR3 covers 14 residues. Germline V gene sequence: CDR1 MNHNS, CDR2 SASEGT. Deletions cut 5 bases from V and 5 bases from J, with 15 bases between. CDR3 bases: TGTGCCAGCAGTCTAATTGGGGTTCCGGAGACCCAGTACTTC. It specifies CASSLIGVPETQYF.

The rearrangement joins TRBV20-1 to TRBJ2-3; D is undetermined. V gave up 2 bases and J gave up 5 bases, with 14 bases separating them. The CDR3 is 14 residues long. Germline CDR1 and CDR2: DFQATT and SNEGSKA (reference sequence). The CDR3 here is CSARPPAVVDTQYF. The CDR3 DNA follows: TGCAGTGCTAGACCTCCGGCCGTTGTAGATACGCAGTATTTT.

This clonotype showed up many times. The chain has TRBV28 and TRBJ2-5, with D tentatively TRBD2 (5 bases). Trimming stripped 5 bases from V and 5 bases from J, with 18 bases between. The germline V gene has CDR1 MDHEN and CDR2 SYDVKM. This CDR3 region has 15 residues. CDR3 loop: CASSRLDGDGETQYF. Written as DNA, the CDR3 is TGTGCCAGCAGTCGCCTGGACGGGGATGGGGAGACCCAGTACTTC.

The table lists this clonotype with a few counts. The genes are TRBV24-1 and TRBJ2-3; D unclear. With 0 bases removed from V and 5 bases from J, the gap between germline ends came to 5 bases. Germline values: CDR1 KGHDR, CDR2 SFDVKD. This CDR3 is built from 13 residues. The CDR3 region is CATSDLQEDTQYF. DNA of the CDR3: TGTGCCACCAGTGATTTGCAAGAAGATACGCAGTATTTT.

The table lists this clonotype with a few counts. The chain has TRBV25-1 and TRBJ2-7; 8 bases align to TRBD1. Germline V gene lookup returns CDR1 MGHDK and CDR2 SYGVNS. Trimming cost V 1 base and J 3 bases; bases outside gene matches: 8. The CDR3 totals 16 residues. The CDR3 bases are TGTGCCAGCAGTGAATCGAGCACAGGGGGTCTCTACGAGCAGTACTTC. Translation: CASSESSTGGLYEQYF.

This chain joins TRBV6-1 and TRBJ2-3; D unclear. Germline V gene sequence: CDR1 MNHNS, CDR2 SASEGT. The CDR3 spans 11 residues. Trimming took 10 bases from V and 7 from J, leaving 12 bases between them. The CDR3 bases are TGTGCCACCAGGAGAGAATATACGCAGTATTTT. Translation: CATRREYTQYF.

The CDR3 DNA sequence: TGTGCCAGCAGCTTAGATGCTCTAGGGTGGACCTCCTACAATGAGCAGTTCTTC. This sequence encodes CASSLDALGWTSYNEQFF. This chain connects TRBV11-2 to TRBJ2-1, with no clear D. Trimming removed 0 bases from V and 0 bases from J, with 15 bases in between. Per germline, CDR1 SGHAT and CDR2 FQNNGV. The CDR3 extends over 18 amino acids.